The text below deals with one T cell receptor (beta chain). An amount of RNA that ranged from roughly 0.5 to 1 ug was reverse transcribed with random hexamers. Amplification of TCR beta CDR3 across 54 Vbeta and 13 Jbeta was performed with immunoSEQ multiplex PCR. TCRdb independently ran MiXCR on the immunoSEQ multiplex PCR reads; one entry per CDR3 protein. The sample lists 150,000 or so distinct CDR3 sequences; 95% were seen once. The record originates from a study of CD8 T cells in Susac syndrome. TEMRA cells were enriched by FACS, and CD4+ and CD8+ T cells were negatively isolated. The sequence came from a human donor with Susac syndrome. Source material: CD4+ T cells from PBMCs.

CDR3: CSARGEKEHNEQFF. CDR3 bases: TGCAGTGCTAGAGGGGAGAAAGAACACAATGAGCAGTTCTTC. The rearrangement links TRBV20-1 to TRBJ2-1, with D perhaps matching TRBD2 (5 bases). CDR1 DFQATT and CDR2 SNEGSKA come from the germline V gene (reference sequence). Trimming shortened V by 1 base and J by 5 bases, and 12 bases separated the two germline ends. The CDR3 consists of 14 residues.